The 23 T cell receptor beta chains below come from one sample, sequenced in a study of OX40 agonist ivuxolimab in advanced cancers. The protocol was immunoSEQ multiplex PCR, while the TCRdb copy is restricted to in-frame clones and leaves out a portion. The sample includes approximately 82,000 clones, about 86% of them seen just once. The sequences come from CD4+ or CD8+ T cells sorted from blood, collected in a trial of the OX40 agonist ivuxolimab. The receptors were sampled from an adult with an advanced solid tumor such as melanoma, head and neck, liver or kidney cancer.

V gene TRBV28 combines with J gene TRBJ2-7; TRBD2 agrees at 11 bases. Germline V CDR1 and CDR2: MDHEN, SYDVKM. The CDR3 consists of 16 residues. V gave up 6 bases and J gave up 1 base; unmatched junction bases: 8. The CDR3 loop reads CASRGASGRYSYEQYF. The CDR3 bases are TGTGCCAGCAGGGGAGCTAGCGGGAGGTATTCCTACGAGCAGTACTTC.

V is TRBV7-6 and J is TRBJ2-6; 8 nucleotides match TRBD1. The ends lost 5 bases at V and 0 bases at J; junction bases unmatched: 6. The length of the CDR3 is 17 residues. Germline V CDR1 and CDR2: SGHVS, FNYEAQ. This CDR3 is CASSQTGGASGANVLTF. In DNA, the CDR3 is TGTGCCAGCAGCCAAACAGGGGGTGCCTCTGGGGCCAACGTCCTGACTTTC.

The V call is TRBV30, the J call TRBJ1-5; D is possibly TRBD1 (6 bases). Looked up from germline, CDR1 is GTSNPN and CDR2 is SVGIG (reference sequence). This CDR3 comprises 12 residues. V lost 3 bases, J lost 6 bases, and 9 bases lay in between. In DNA form, the CDR3 reads TGTGCCTGGAGCCCGGGGGCTCAGCCCCAGCATTTT. Translated, it gives CAWSPGAQPQHF.

The V and J genes are TRBV27 and TRBJ2-5; TRBD2 is a possible D gene (7 bases). Germline CDR1 is MNHEY and CDR2 is SMNVEV (reference sequence). The CDR3 spans 16 residues. Trimming took 3 bases from V and 2 from J, leaving 16 bases between them. CDR3 in amino acids: CASSFRGGPWQETQYF. DNA of the CDR3: TGTGCCAGCAGTTTTAGGGGGGGGCCGTGGCAAGAGACCCAGTACTTC.

The genes are TRBV5-4 and TRBJ1-1; D perhaps matches TRBD1 (5 bases). V lost 0 bases and J lost 11, with 14 bases in between. This CDR3 is built from 13 residues. Germline assignment: CDR1 SGHNT and CDR2 YYREEE (reference sequence). The CDR3 nucleotides read TGTGCCAGCAGCTTGGAACGGTGGGGCGAGGCTTTCTTT. Its protein product is CASSLERWGEAFF.

The J gene is TRBJ2-2, the V gene TRBV4-1; possibly TRBD2 for D (5 bases). Germline values: CDR1 MGHRA, CDR2 YSYEKL. V was trimmed by 4 bases and J by 2 bases, leaving 20 bases between them. The CDR3 has 18 residues. Here the CDR3 reads CASSPRALEETNTGELFF. The CDR3 DNA reads as TGCGCCAGCAGCCCGAGGGCCCTGGAGGAAACTAACACCGGGGAGCTGTTTTTT.

The V gene is TRBV9, the J gene TRBJ2-1, with 10 bases fitting TRBD2. Trimming removed 0 bases from V and 12 bases from J; junction bases left unmatched: 9. The length of the CDR3 is 15 residues. Germline V gives CDR1 SGDLS, CDR2 YYNGEE. The chain's CDR3 is CASSVGSGRGGRQFF. CDR3 nucleotides: TGTGCCAGCAGCGTAGGGAGCGGGAGGGGCGGTAGGCAGTTCTTC.

This rearrangement joins TRBV5-4 to TRBJ1-6, with D possibly matching TRBD1 (5 bases). The CDR3 spans 17 residues. Per the germline V gene, CDR1 is SGHNT and CDR2 is YYREEE (reference sequence). The V and J ends lost 0 bases and 0 bases respectively, with 10 bases between them. CDR3 in amino acids: CASSLGQTSSYNSPLHF. Written as DNA, the CDR3 is TGTGCCAGCAGCTTGGGACAGACGAGCTCCTATAATTCACCCCTCCACTTT.

The chain's CDR3 is CASSYRPNTGELFF. CDR3 in DNA: TGTGCCAGCAGTTACCGTCCGAACACCGGGGAGCTGTTTTTT. The chain recombines TRBV6-5 with TRBJ2-2; D gene uncertain. Trimming shortened V by 2 bases and J by 0 bases, and 4 bases separated the two germline ends. The CDR3 loop spans 14 amino acids. Germline loops: CDR1 MNHEY, CDR2 SVGAGI.

V gene TRBV2 combines with J gene TRBJ1-1; D unresolved. CDR1 SNHLY and CDR2 FYNNEI come from the germline V gene. CDR3 length equals 12 residues. V was trimmed by 3 bases and J by 1 base, leaving 3 bases between them. The CDR3 loop is CASSETNTEAFF. The CDR3 region has the DNA TGTGCCAGCAGTGAGACGAACACTGAAGCTTTCTTT. The full variable domain, completed using reference TRBV2 and TRBJ1-1, is EPEVTQTPSHQVTQMGQEVILRCVPISNHLYFYWYRQILGQKVEFLVSFYNNEISEKSEIFDDQFSVERPDGSNFTLKIRSTKLEDSAMYFCASSETNTEAFFGQGTRLTVV.

J is TRBJ2-7 and V is TRBV5-5; D unresolved. The V gene's germline CDR1 is SGHKS and CDR2 YYEKEE (reference sequence). V was trimmed by 1 base and J by 3 bases, leaving 5 bases between them. The length of the CDR3 is 12 residues. The CDR3 sequence: CASSLSYYEQYF. The CDR3 DNA sequence: TGTGCCAGCAGCTTGAGTTACTACGAGCAGTACTTC.

The chain carries TRBV7-9 and TRBJ2-5, with D possibly called TRBD1 or TRBD2 (6 bases each). The CDR3 has 17 residues. Germline CDR1 reads SEHNR; CDR2 reads FQNEAQ (reference sequence). Trimming removed 5 bases at V and 5 bases at J, with 24 bases between. CDR3 residues: CASSVILGGRGGETQYF. The CDR3 DNA is TGTGCCAGCAGCGTTATCCTCGGGGGCAGGGGAGGTGAGACCCAGTACTTC. The whole variable domain, filled in from reference TRBV7-9 and TRBJ2-5, reads DTGVSQNPRHKITKRGQNVTFRCDPISEHNRLYWYRQTLGQGPEFLTYFQNEAQLEKSRLLSDRFSAERPKGSFSTLEIQRTEQGDSAMYLCASSVILGGRGGETQYFGPGTRLLVL.

The chain links TRBV5-1 to TRBJ1-6; 9 nucleotides agree with TRBD1. The CDR3 length is 16 residues. Looked up from germline, CDR1 is SGHRS and CDR2 is YFSETQ. V shed 4 bases, J shed 6 bases, and the junction held 8 bases outside the gene matches. CDR3 amino acids: CASSAGMGQGNSPLHF. For the CDR3, the DNA is TGCGCCAGCAGCGCTGGAATGGGACAGGGTAATTCACCCCTCCACTTT.

The chain carries TRBV6-8 and TRBJ1-5; 7 bases match TRBD1. V lost 9 bases, J lost 0 bases, and 17 bases stayed unmatched. Germline V lookup: CDR1 MNHGY, CDR2 SAAAGT. CDR3 length equals 18 residues. The CDR3 here is CARGGGDRGIYSNQPQHF. The CDR3 DNA follows: TGTGCCAGGGGAGGGGGGGACAGAGGAATTTATAGCAATCAGCCCCAGCATTTT.

The V and J genes are TRBV10-1 and TRBJ1-1; 8 bases map to TRBD1. Germline CDR1 WNHNN, CDR2 SYGVQD (reference sequence). Losses at the gene ends were 3 bases for V and 0 bases for J; bases not matched to a gene: 3. The CDR3 has 15 amino acids. The DNA of the CDR3 is TGCGCCAGCAGTGACGGGACAGGAATGAACACTGAAGCTTTCTTT. Translating gives CASSDGTGMNTEAFF.

The chain carries TRBV10-2 and TRBJ1-3; 9 positions agree with TRBD1. V was clipped by 6 bases and J by 0 bases; unmatched bases: 6. CDR1 is WSHSY and CDR2 is SAAADI in the germline V gene. This CDR3 contains 16 residues. Here the CDR3 DNA reads TGCGCCAGCAGCTCGGGACAGGGAATCTCTGGAAACACCATATATTTT. As protein: CASSSGQGISGNTIYF.

The V gene is TRBV12-5, the J gene TRBJ1-2; 7 positions agree with TRBD1. The V gene end was trimmed by 1 base and the J gene end by 8 bases; junction bases not matched to a gene: 7. CDR3 length: 14 amino acids. From germline, CDR1 is LGHNT and CDR2 FRNRAP. The CDR3 spells CASGLATGPWGYTF. CDR3 DNA: TGTGCTAGTGGTTTGGCGACAGGGCCCTGGGGCTACACCTTC.

The chain is built from TRBV7-2 and TRBJ2-1; the match to TRBD1 covers 8 bases. The V segment lost 6 bases and the J segment 8 bases; nucleotides outside the gene matches: 12. Germline CDR1 is SGHTA and CDR2 is FQGNSA. The CDR3 spans 15 residues. The CDR3 region has the DNA TGTGCCAGCAGGGTGCGGACAGGGAGTTTATATGAGCAGTTCTTC. Translated: CASRVRTGSLYEQFF.

The chain links TRBV2 to TRBJ1-1; D is perhaps TRBD1 (5 bases). Germline V gene sequence: CDR1 SNHLY, CDR2 FYNNEI. The CDR3 runs 15 residues. V lost 3 bases and J lost 5, with 16 bases in between. The CDR3 loop reads CASSEQGRIVTEAFF. CDR3 nucleotide sequence: TGTGCCAGCAGTGAGCAGGGACGTATTGTAACTGAAGCTTTCTTT.

The CDR3: CASSLGGYSGANVLTF. For the CDR3, the DNA is TGTGCCAGCTCCCTCGGTGGGTACTCTGGGGCCAACGTCCTGACTTTC. The rearrangement uses TRBV9 and TRBJ2-6; D is ambiguous. V was shortened by 7 bases and J by 0 bases, with 14 bases between the two germline ends. Germline V gene data show CDR1 as SGDLS and CDR2 as YYNGEE. This CDR3 has 16 amino acids. Based on the CDR3 plus reference TRBV9 and TRBJ2-6, the full variable domain is DSGVTQTPKHLITATGQRVTLRCSPRSGDLSVYWYQQSLDQGLQFLIQYYNGEERAKGNILERFSAQQFPDLHSELNLSSLELGDSALYFCASSLGGYSGANVLTFGAGSRLTVL.

A single count supports this clone. The genes are TRBV30 and TRBJ2-7; the D gene is possibly TRBD1 (6 bases). The CDR3 spans 13 residues. Between the trimmed V and J ends, which lost 5 bases and 3 bases, there was a span of 14 bases. The germline V gene has CDR1 GTSNPN and CDR2 SVGIG (reference sequence). The CDR3: CAWGQRRFYEQYF. Written as DNA, the CDR3 is TGTGCCTGGGGACAGCGTCGATTCTACGAGCAGTACTTC. Full variable domain (rest looked up from reference TRBV30 and TRBJ2-7): SQTIHQWPATLVQPVGSPLSLECTVEGTSNPNLYWYRQAAGRGLQLLFYSVGIGQISSEVPQNLSASRPQDRQFILSSKKLLLSDSGFYLCAWGQRRFYEQYFGPGTRLTVT.

V usage is TRBV30 and J usage is TRBJ1-5; 7 positions match TRBD1. The V gene end was trimmed by 5 bases and the J gene end by 1 base; junction bases not matched to a gene: 8. The CDR3 is made up of 15 amino acids. The germline V gene has CDR1 GTSNPN and CDR2 SVGIG (reference sequence). In nucleotides, the CDR3 is TGTGCCTGGTCAGACGGGACAGCCAGCAATCAGCCCCAGCATTTT. Its protein product is CAWSDGTASNQPQHF.

This rearrangement joins TRBV19 to TRBJ1-5; 9 bases fit TRBD1. With 5 bases clipped from V and 0 bases from J, the junction kept 5 bases outside the gene matches. CDR1 is LNHDA and CDR2 is SQIVND in the germline V gene (reference sequence). This CDR3 comprises 16 residues. CDR3 protein: CASSPTGGYSNQPQHF. In DNA form, the CDR3 reads TGTGCCAGTAGTCCGACAGGGGGTTATAGCAATCAGCCCCAGCATTTT.